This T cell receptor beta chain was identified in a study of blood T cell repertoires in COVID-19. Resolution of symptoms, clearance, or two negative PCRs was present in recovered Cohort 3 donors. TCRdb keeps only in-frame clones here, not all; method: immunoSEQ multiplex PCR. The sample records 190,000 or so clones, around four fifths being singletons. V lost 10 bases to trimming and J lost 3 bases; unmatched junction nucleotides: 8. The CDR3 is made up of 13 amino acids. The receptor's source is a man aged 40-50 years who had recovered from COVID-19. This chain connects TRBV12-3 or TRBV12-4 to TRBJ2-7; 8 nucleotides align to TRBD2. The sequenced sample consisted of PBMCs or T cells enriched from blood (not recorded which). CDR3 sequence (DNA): TGTGCCACCCAAGCGGGAGAGAACTACGAGCAGTACTTC. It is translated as CATQAGENYEQYF.